This TCR beta chain appears in the sequencing data of a study of cytomegalovirus exposure and HLA in healthy donors. Researchers ran the PCR with 60 Vbeta and 13 Jbeta primers. Some clones are missing from TCRdb's copy, which holds only in-frame ones; the method was immunoSEQ multiplex PCR. The data show about 150,000 clones, nearly 85% seen once. On this clone: At one end the junction does not follow the germline gene, possibly because of a read error.

CDR3 length: 12 amino acids. CDR1 and CDR2 from the germline V gene are SEHNR and FQNEAQ (reference sequence). This receptor was identified in a male donor in good health and CMV-seronegative. The sequencing sample was made of PBMCs. The chain couples TRBV7-9 to TRBJ2-3; D not certain. The CDR3 region is CSSSLAPGTQYF. CDR3 bases: TGTTCCAGCAGCTTAGCTCCGGGTACGCAGTATTTT.